Sequencing of this T cell receptor (beta chain) was carried out in a study of tumor and adjacent non-tumor tissue in lung cancer. Three rounds of nested PCR, following a modified ARM-PCR protocol, produced the TCRbeta library. TCRdb used MiXCR to reprocess the multiplex PCR reads, holding one entry per CDR3 protein. The data show 120,000 or so distinct CDR3 sequences, 66% seen once. Study-wide results and caveats: Tumor TCR diversity, when higher, was linked to shorter survival. Tumor tissue had significantly higher TCR diversity than normal lung. In normal lung, the top 100 clones were significantly more dominant than in tumor.

No cell sorting was done before RNA was extracted from the tissue. The V gene's germline CDR1 is SGHAT and CDR2 FQNNGV. J lost 3 bases, V lost 1 base, and 3 bases had no gene match. The CDR3 loop spans 15 amino acids. This clonotype showed up many times. What it binds is unknown. Sequencing used lung tumor tissue. The chain has TRBV11-2 and TRBJ2-1; 7 nucleotides agree with TRBD2. This sequence was found in a man aged 25 to 40 with non-small cell lung cancer. The CDR3 bases are TGTGCCAGCAGCTTAGCGGGAGGTATCTACAATGAGCAGTTCTTC. This sequence encodes CASSLAGGIYNEQFF.